This T cell receptor beta chain was sequenced in a study of blood T cell repertoires in COVID-19. In the study overall: The samples span acute and convalescent COVID-19 from the United States, Italy and Spain.

The sample holds one count of this clone. In the original analysis: The authors estimated nucleated cell counts from reference gene primer amplification. Libraries were prepared by immunoSEQ multiplex PCR; TCRdb keeps only in-frame clonotypes and omits some of them. Clone size and the V and J calls come from that table; the DNA yielded D and trimming. The profile shows about 200,000 clones, over 85% of them singletons. Germline loops: CDR1 SNHLY, CDR2 FYNNEI. The CDR3 is made up of 14 amino acids. The V segment lost 6 bases and the J segment 7 bases; nucleotides outside the gene matches: 5. Sequences were obtained from PBMCs or T cells enriched from blood (not recorded which). The genes are TRBV2 and TRBJ1-4, with TRBD1 identical over 10 bases. The clonotype originates from a woman in her thirties with acute COVID-19. The CDR3 region is CASREDRGSEKLFF. DNA of the CDR3: TGTGCCAGCAGGGAGGACAGGGGGAGTGAAAAACTGTTTTTT.